This note documents a single T cell receptor beta chain sequence. Its antigen remains unidentified. One junction end disagrees with the germline gene, perhaps due to a read error. These data are taken from a study of T-cell reconstitution after alpha-beta-depleted transplantation in children. Findings and limits, study-wide: In patients about two months after transplant, alpha-beta T cells reportedly arose from several hundred expanded graft clones.

Germline V gives CDR1 SGHTA, CDR2 FQGTGA. The CDR3 is 13 residues long. The TCRbeta library was prepared with unique molecular identifiers. Via MiXCR, TCRdb re-called the PCR reads, giving one row per CDR3 protein. The top ten clones hold 6.3% of a sample with 250,000 or so distinct CDR3 sequences, 6.5% to 9% of them seen once. This specimen consisted of PBMCs, mostly from graft donor cells, obtained 180 days after TCRalphabeta/CD19-depleted stem cell transplant. The TCR was taken from a male patient aged 10 to 17 who had a stem cell transplant for acute lymphoblastic leukemia, so the T cells may come from the graft donor. The chain employs TRBV7-3 and TRBJ2-1; a weak D match, TRBD1 (6 bases). The CDR3, as DNA: TGTGCCAGCAGCTCCCATCCAGGGGCGGTGACCCTCTTC. Protein: CASSSHPGAVTLF.